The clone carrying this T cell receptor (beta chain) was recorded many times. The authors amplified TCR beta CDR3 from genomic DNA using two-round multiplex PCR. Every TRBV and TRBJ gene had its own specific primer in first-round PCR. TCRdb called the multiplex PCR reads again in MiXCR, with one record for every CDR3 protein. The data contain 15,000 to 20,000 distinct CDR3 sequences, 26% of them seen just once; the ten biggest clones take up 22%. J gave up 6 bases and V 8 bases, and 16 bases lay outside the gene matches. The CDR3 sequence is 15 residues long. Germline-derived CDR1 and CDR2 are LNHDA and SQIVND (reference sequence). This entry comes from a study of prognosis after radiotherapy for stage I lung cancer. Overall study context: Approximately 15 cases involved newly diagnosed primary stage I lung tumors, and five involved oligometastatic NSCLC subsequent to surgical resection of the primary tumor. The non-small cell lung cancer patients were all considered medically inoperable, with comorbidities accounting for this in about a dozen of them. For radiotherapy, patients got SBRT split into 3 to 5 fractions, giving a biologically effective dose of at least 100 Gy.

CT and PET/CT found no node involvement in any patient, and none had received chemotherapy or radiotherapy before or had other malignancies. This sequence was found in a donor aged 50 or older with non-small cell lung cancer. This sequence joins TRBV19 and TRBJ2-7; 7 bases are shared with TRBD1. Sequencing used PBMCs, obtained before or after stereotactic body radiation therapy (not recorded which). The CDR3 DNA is TGTGCCAGTTCCAGTAATACAGGGGTCGGAATCGAGCAGTACTTC. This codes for CASSSNTGVGIEQYF.